This paragraph reports one TCR beta chain. TCRdb reanalysed the reads using MiXCR and keeps one entry per CDR3 protein. The table lists 90,000 to 100,000 distinct CDR3 sequences, roughly 30% of them singletons. The data were taken from a study of type 1 regulatory T cells. The wider study: T-allo10 is an in vitro-generated, Tr1-enriched CD4 T cell product specific for alloantigen.

Trimming shortened V by 3 bases and J by 3 bases, and 13 bases separated the two germline ends. This CDR3 has 15 residues. Per the germline V gene, CDR1 is LGHDT and CDR2 is YNNKEL (reference sequence). The chain uses TRBV3-1 and TRBJ2-3; D is unclear. Material for sequencing was CD4+ T cells, either the whole sample or a sorted fraction (not recorded which). The source of this sequence is a human donor in good health. The CDR3 sequence is CASSQALVGTDTQYF. CDR3 DNA sequence: TGTGCCAGCAGCCAGGCCCTCGTTGGTACAGATACGCAGTATTTT.